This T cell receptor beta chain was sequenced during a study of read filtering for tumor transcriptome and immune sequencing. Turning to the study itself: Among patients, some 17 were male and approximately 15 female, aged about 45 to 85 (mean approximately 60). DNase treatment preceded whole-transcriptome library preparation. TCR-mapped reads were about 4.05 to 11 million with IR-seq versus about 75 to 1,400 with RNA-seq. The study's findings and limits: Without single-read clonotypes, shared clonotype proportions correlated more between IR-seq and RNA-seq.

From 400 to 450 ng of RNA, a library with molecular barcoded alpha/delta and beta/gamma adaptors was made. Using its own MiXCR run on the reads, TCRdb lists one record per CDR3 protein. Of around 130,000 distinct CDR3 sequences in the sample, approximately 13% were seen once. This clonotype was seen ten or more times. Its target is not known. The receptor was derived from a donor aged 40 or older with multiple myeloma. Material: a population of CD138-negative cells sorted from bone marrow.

The CDR3 region has the DNA TGTGCCAGCAGCCCGGGACTAGCGGCAGGTACGCAGTATTTT. Encoded protein: CASSPGLAAGTQYF. V and J are TRBV7-2 and TRBJ2-3; TRBD2 matches at 11 bases. V shed 5 bases, J shed 8 bases, and the junction held 6 bases outside the gene matches. The CDR3 loop spans 14 amino acids. The germline CDR1 and CDR2 sequences are SGHTA and FQGNSA.